The 21 T cell receptor beta chains listed next were all sequenced from one sample in a study of PD-L1 blockade in urothelial cancer. Produced via immunoSEQ multiplex PCR; TCRdb's table is partial and in-frame only. Seen here are tens of thousands of clones, about nine tenths observed once, and the top ten hold around 5.3%. The starting material was PBMCs, obtained around atezolizumab (anti-PD-L1) treatment. Receptors were obtained from a woman in her 70s with urothelial cancer.

As concerns this clone: At one end the junction does not follow the germline gene, possibly because of a read error. The genes are TRBV5-6 and TRBJ2-1; D gene ambiguous. The CDR3 length is 17 residues. Germline V gene sequence: CDR1 SGHDT, CDR2 YYEEEE. The CDR3: CASTLSLSVASYNEQFF. CDR3 nucleotide sequence: TGTGCCAGCACCTTGTCTTTGTCCGTGGCATCCTACAATGAGCAGTTCTTC.

The chain uses TRBV6-1 and TRBJ2-1, with D tentatively TRBD2 (7 bases). V lost 7 bases and J lost 6, with 19 bases in between. The CDR3 is 15 amino acids. CDR1 and CDR2 (germline): MNHNS, SASEGT. In nucleotides, the CDR3 is TGTGCCAGCACTCCAAGGGGGGGACACTTCAATGAGCAGTTCTTC. Translation: CASTPRGGHFNEQFF.

J is TRBJ2-3 and V is TRBV5-4; 8 bases map to TRBD2. Germline CDR1 SGHNT, CDR2 YYREEE (reference sequence). This CDR3 has 14 residues. With V trimmed by 3 bases and J by 4 bases, 4 bases remained unmatched. CDR3 sequence: CASSSRGGSDTQYF. The CDR3 nucleotides are TGTGCCAGCAGCTCGCGCGGGGGGTCAGATACGCAGTATTTT. The full variable domain, completed using reference TRBV5-4 and TRBJ2-3, is ETGVTQSPTHLIKTRGQQVTLRCSSQSGHNTVSWYQQALGQGPQFIFQYYREEENGRGNFPPRFSGLQFPNYSSELNVNALELDDSALYLCASSSRGGSDTQYFGPGTRLTVL.

V usage is TRBV5-4 and J usage is TRBJ1-2; 9 nucleotides align to TRBD1. Germline CDR1 SGHNT, CDR2 YYREEE (reference sequence). The CDR3 contains 15 residues. V shed 4 bases, J shed 5 bases, and the junction held 9 bases outside the gene matches. The CDR3 loop is CASSLLGQGTYGYTF. The CDR3 DNA is TGTGCCAGCAGCCTCCTGGGACAGGGAACGTATGGCTACACCTTC.

The rearrangement joins TRBV18 to TRBJ1-1, with a weak D call TRBD1 (6 bases). The V end lost 3 bases, the J end lost 6 bases, and 14 bases lay between the germline ends. Germline assignment: CDR1 KGHSH and CDR2 LQKENI. The CDR3 has 14 residues. CDR3 protein: CASSPGQYHPEAFF. DNA of the CDR3: TGTGCCAGCTCACCTGGACAGTATCACCCTGAAGCTTTCTTT. The full variable domain, its missing parts supplied by reference TRBV18 and TRBJ1-1, is NAGVMQNPRHLVRRRGQEARLRCSPMKGHSHVYWYRQLPEEGLKFMVYLQKENIIDESGMPKERFSAEFPKEGPSILRIQQVVRGDSAAYFCASSPGQYHPEAFFGQGTRLTVV.

This CDR3 reads CASIPGGLNSGANVLTF. The CDR3 DNA sequence: TGTGCCAGCATCCCAGGGGGGCTCAACTCTGGGGCCAACGTCCTGACTTTC. This chain uses TRBV28 with TRBJ2-6; D possibly corresponds to TRBD1 (7 bases). The V gene's germline CDR1 is MDHEN and CDR2 SYDVKM. Trimming took off 7 bases at V and 0 bases at J, with 16 bases between the two ends. The CDR3 spans 17 residues.

V gene TRBV12-5 combines with J gene TRBJ1-4, with TRBD1 matching over 7 bases. This CDR3 is 14 amino acids long. Germline V gene sequence: CDR1 LGHNT, CDR2 FRNRAP. The V gene end was trimmed by 7 bases and the J gene end by 3 bases; junction bases not matched to a gene: 5. The CDR3 here is CASDPGQSNEKLFF. CDR3 sequence (DNA): TGTGCTAGTGACCCGGGACAGTCTAATGAAAAACTGTTTTTT.

The V gene is TRBV23-1, the J gene TRBJ2-3; 13 bases align to TRBD2. TRBV23-1 is sorted into the ORF group, with uncertain function. The V segment lost 2 bases and the J segment 7 bases; nucleotides outside the gene matches: 6. CDR3 length equals 16 residues. CDR3 in amino acids: CASSQTLAGGPYTQYF. In DNA form, the CDR3 reads TGCGCCAGCAGTCAAACACTAGCGGGAGGGCCATATACGCAGTATTTT.

Concerning this clone: Relative to the germline gene, one junction end is altered; a read error may explain this. The rearrangement links TRBV5-1 to TRBJ2-7, with D hard to call. The CDR3 runs to 14 residues. Germline values: CDR1 SGHRS, CDR2 YFSETQ. The CDR3 nucleotides are TGCGCCAGCAGCTCCGCCATAAACTCCCACGAGCAGTACTTC. The encoded protein is CASSSAINSHEQYF.

This chain uses TRBV25-1 with TRBJ1-5, with a possible D match to TRBD1 (5 bases). There are 14 residues in the CDR3. Germline V gene lookup returns CDR1 MGHDK and CDR2 SYGVNS. V was pared by 5 bases and J by 5 bases, with 13 bases between. The CDR3 spells CASSRRERDQPQHF. DNA for the CDR3: TGTGCCAGCAGTCGCAGGGAACGAGATCAGCCCCAGCATTTT.

This clone showed up just once. V and J are TRBV15 and TRBJ2-1; TRBD2 aligns across 9 bases. CDR1 is LNHNV and CDR2 is YYDKDF in the germline V gene (reference sequence). This CDR3 has 15 residues. Trimming took 3 bases from V and 8 from J; bases not matched to a gene: 8. The CDR3 protein is CATSRGLALQYEQFF. DNA of the CDR3: TGTGCCACCAGCAGGGGACTAGCTCTTCAATATGAGCAGTTCTTC.

The chain carries TRBV28 and TRBJ1-2; TRBD1 matches 9 bases. The CDR3 has 14 amino acids. CDR1 and CDR2 (germline): MDHEN, SYDVKM. V trimming: 6 bases; J trimming: 2 bases; junction bases outside the gene matches: 4. CDR3 nucleotide sequence: TGTGCCAGCAGAATCGACAGGGGGAACTATGGCTACACCTTC. The encoded protein is CASRIDRGNYGYTF.

The V and J genes are TRBV27 and TRBJ1-4; TRBD1 agrees at 7 bases. V trimming: 5 bases; J trimming: 3 bases; junction bases outside the gene matches: 12. CDR1 and CDR2 (germline): MNHEY, SMNVEV (reference sequence). The CDR3 spans 17 residues. CDR3 protein: CASSARGRARSNEKLFF. Here the CDR3 DNA reads TGTGCCAGCAGTGCGAGGGGGCGGGCACGTTCTAATGAAAAACTGTTTTTT.

V gene TRBV2 combines with J gene TRBJ2-3, with TRBD2 identical over 13 bases. The CDR3 totals 14 residues. CDR1 is SNHLY and CDR2 is FYNNEI in the germline V gene. J was trimmed by 5 bases and V by 8 bases; bases with no gene match: 4. This CDR3 is CASGLAGAIDTQYF. The CDR3 DNA sequence: TGTGCCAGCGGACTAGCGGGAGCCATAGATACGCAGTATTTT.

The chain has TRBV28 and TRBJ1-1; D may be TRBD1 (5 bases). This CDR3 contains 17 residues. The V gene's germline CDR1 is MDHEN and CDR2 SYDVKM. Trimming took 3 bases from V and 4 from J, leaving 21 bases between them. In DNA, the CDR3 is TGTGCCAGCAGTTTTCTGGGGGGAGGTTACTTGGGCACTGAAGCTTTCTTT. Amino acids: CASSFLGGGYLGTEAFF.

The gene calls are TRBV27 and TRBJ1-2; the D gene is possibly TRBD1 (5 bases). The CDR3 consists of 15 residues. Germline CDR1 MNHEY, CDR2 SMNVEV (reference sequence). The germline V and J ends were trimmed by 5 bases and 1 base, with 14 bases remaining between them. CDR3 region: CASSPLGGLNYGYTF. As DNA, the CDR3 is TGTGCCAGCAGTCCCCTCGGGGGACTTAACTATGGCTACACCTTC.

This clone has a single count. CDR3: CASKEADGGYGYTF. DNA of the CDR3: TGTGCCAGTAAGGAGGCGGACGGGGGCTATGGCTACACCTTC. The V gene is TRBV4-2, the J gene TRBJ1-2; D is possibly TRBD1 (5 bases). V was pared by 9 bases and J by 4 bases, with 18 bases between. This CDR3 has 14 amino acids. Germline loops: CDR1 LGHNA, CDR2 YNFKEQ.

The V call is TRBV18, the J call TRBJ1-6; perhaps TRBD1 as D (5 bases). V gave up 6 bases and J gave up 12 bases, with 18 bases separating them. The V gene's germline CDR1 is KGHSH and CDR2 LQKENI. CDR3 length equals 14 residues. The CDR3 region is CASSEGSQGQPLHF. The CDR3 DNA follows: TGTGCCAGCTCCGAAGGTAGCCAGGGCCAACCCCTCCACTTT.

This clone occurred a few times. The chain is built from TRBV5-6 and TRBJ1-6; D gene unclear. Trimming left V 4 bases short and J 9 bases short, with 17 bases between. CDR3 size: 15 residues. CDR1 is SGHDT and CDR2 is YYEEEE in the germline V gene. CDR3 bases: TGTGCCAGCAGCCTCCTCGATCGTGCCGGTTCACCCCTCCACTTT. The encoded protein is CASSLLDRAGSPLHF.

This clone turned up a few times. CDR3 nucleotides: TGTGCCAGCAGTGGTTCGGGTAGACTTGAGCAGTACTTC. Its translation: CASSGSGRLEQYF. This sequence joins TRBV2 and TRBJ2-7; D ambiguous. CDR3 size: 13 residues. In germline, CDR1 is SNHLY, CDR2 FYNNEI. V gave up 4 bases and J gave up 7 bases, with 14 bases separating them.

The chain uses TRBV6-5 and TRBJ1-2, with 9 bases aligning to TRBD1. Trimming cost V 4 bases and J 8 bases; bases outside gene matches: 14. Germline CDR1 is MNHEY and CDR2 is SVGAGI. The CDR3 runs to 16 residues. CDR3 DNA sequence: TGTGCCAGCAGTTTATTATCCGGGACAGGGCTAAGAGGCTACACCTTC. It yields the protein CASSLLSGTGLRGYTF.